This T cell receptor (beta chain) was obtained from a study of technical replicates of blood from several donors. V gave up 4 bases and J gave up 6 bases; unmatched junction bases: 15. Germline CDR1 and CDR2: SGHNT and YYREEE (reference sequence). CDR3 length equals 18 residues. Clones were read by immunoSEQ multiplex PCR, and TCRdb kept only the in-frame ones, dropping some. The data hold about 70,000 clones, with roughly 92% observed a single time. This clone has just one count. Sequencing was carried out using T cells isolated from PBMCs. The receptor comes from a human donor in good health. The V and J genes are TRBV5-4 and TRBJ2-7; 14 nucleotides align to TRBD2. In nucleotides, the CDR3 is TGTGCCAGCAGCAGGACTAGCGGGAGGTCCACGGGCGGAGGCGAGCAGTACTTC. This sequence encodes CASSRTSGRSTGGGEQYF.